This TCR beta chain was observed in a study of blood T cell repertoires in COVID-19 (dated by TCRdb to the early 2020s). Turning to the overall study: Samples covering the acute and convalescent phases of COVID-19 were provided by collaborators in the United States, Italy and Spain. The material from the prospective study consisted of cDNA or gDNA derived from T cells, B-cell-depleted T cells, or PBMCs. Subjects who had been exposed to COVID-19, were actively infected with it, or had recovered from it provided the deeply sampled blood TCRbeta repertoires that made up the dataset. A freely available public database, intended as a resource for researchers studying the immune response to SARS-CoV-2, is where the repertoires were released. The samples were drawn from the first 160 participants of the ongoing ImmuneRACE study and from over 950 subjects provided by 6 global collaborators. The sample metadata nearly always contained a de-identified subject ID, COVID-19 status, age in years and sex. Where HLA class I and class II types were available, the types were taken from metadata supplied by the sample provider, not from assay-based typing.

The immunoSEQ Assay, a bias-controlled multiplex PCR, was used to amplify TCRbeta CDR3 regions from genomic DNA. On the study's bioinformatics: Within the assay, amplification of reference gene primers was used to estimate how many nucleated cells each sample contained. Sequence reads were collapsed and filtered to measure the absolute abundance of every unique TCRbeta CDR3 rearrangement. For each sample, productive Simpson clonality was calculated as the square root of Simpson's diversity index over productive rearrangements. The clones in this table, taken by TCRdb from immuneACCESS, are in-frame only. Not every clone is retained; where verified, under half of the shortfall comes from an unresolved V gene, and the cause of the rest is unknown. V and J calls plus clone size are reproduced from that table; the DNA served to infer D and trimming. Counted in this sample were approximately 290,000 clones; more than 85% of them appeared once. The top ten hold 2% to 2.5% of the sample.

As for this clone: Its antigen is not yet known. Base qualities are not at hand, and no much larger clone is one base apart.

The paper as a whole reports these results and caveats: The quantity of clinical and demographic metadata differed by source and by participant and was supplied without curation.

CDR1 and CDR2 are drawn from the germline V gene: SGHRS, YFSETQ. Including cysteine and phenylalanine, the CDR3 has 14 amino acids. Only the CDR3 DNA is retained, 42 bases long and in frame from the first base. From V the trimming removes 3 bases and from J it removes 9 bases, while the gene matches leave 6 bases of the junction unaccounted for. In Seattle, one collaborating source enrolled patients while the infection was active and tracked those patients longitudinally over the course of disease. Collaborating institutions collected whole blood in K2EDTA tubes following their own protocols. For TCRbeta analysis, collaborators shipped samples in one of three forms: frozen whole blood, isolated PBMCs, or DNA extracted from either of those sample types.

The sample taken for sequencing was peripheral blood. The sequence was collected from a woman in her 30s with COVID-19, enrolled during active disease. The chain is assembled from TRBV5-1 and TRBJ2-1, and 10 junctional nucleotides match TRBD2. The CDR3 region has the sequence CASSSLAGEAEQFF. The sequenced DNA: TGCGCCAGCAGCTCCCTAGCGGGAGAGGCTGAGCAGTTCTTC.